This is a list of T cell receptor beta chains from one sample in a study of monozygotic twins with inflammatory bowel disease. Following a re-call of the 5' RACE reads, TCRdb has one entry per CDR3 protein and lacks DNA. The table counts over 150,000 distinct CDR3 sequences; 2.4% lies in the top ten. Material for sequencing was blood. The receptors come from a human donor with ulcerative colitis or Crohn's disease, or a healthy co-twin of an affected twin (not recorded which). Both conserved end residues are part of each CDR3. Each record gives: J gene, V gene, CDR3 protein.

TRBJ2-7	TRBV28	CASRQRTGPYEQYF
TRBJ2-7	TRBV15	CATAASGSSYEQYF
TRBJ2-1	TRBV6-2/TRBV6-3	CASSSRGGVYNEQFF
TRBJ2-3	TRBV20-1	CSAPPGTGDSDTQYF
TRBJ2-1	TRBV5-1	CASSLVTGGAYNEQFF
TRBJ2-7	TRBV7-9	CASSLITGLAAYEQYF
TRBJ2-5	TRBV5-1	CASSPDQGETQYF
TRBJ2-1	TRBV12-3/TRBV12-4	CASISEVAGKHNEQFF
TRBJ1-5	TRBV7-2	CASSLRQNNQPQHF
TRBJ2-7	TRBV4-3	CASSHGTGGIAVYEQYF
TRBJ1-4	TRBV27	CASKRTGGNFYGEKLFF
TRBJ1-5	TRBV19	CASSSRDRDQPQHF
TRBJ1-1	TRBV27	CASSPQGRVNTKAFF
TRBJ2-3	TRBV2	CASSGVGVSTDTQYF
TRBJ1-3	TRBV18	CASSPEESGLTSSGNTIYF
TRBJ1-1	TRBV7-9	CASSLGPLGQGNTEAFF
TRBJ2-7	TRBV28	CASSSSGGREQYF
TRBJ2-7	TRBV10-3	CAISESGLAWRYEQYF
TRBJ2-2	TRBV24-1	CATSDDRVPPGELFF
TRBJ2-3	TRBV5-1	CASSGKGLDTQYF
TRBJ1-2	TRBV16	CASSQAALGGSGGYTF
TRBJ2-1	TRBV11-3	CASSLGTSVNNEQFF
TRBJ2-7	TRBV6-5	CASGGLAPYEQYF
TRBJ2-2	TRBV20-1	CSARDWGWELFF
TRBJ2-7	TRBV4-3	CASSQAYRLSSYEQYF
TRBJ2-5	TRBV3-1	CASSPRRQETQYF
TRBJ2-3	TRBV6-1	CASRFIAGGPSTDTQYF
TRBJ2-7	TRBV6-2/TRBV6-3	CASSPKHRLSSYEQYF
TRBJ1-5	TRBV7-2	CASSIRPGQGNQPQHF
TRBJ2-5	TRBV5-1	CASSPYTGQETQYF
TRBJ2-1	TRBV18	CASSPRTSGSPGSYNEQFF
TRBJ2-4	TRBV11-2	CASSSSTGPWYF
TRBJ1-1	TRBV5-5	CASSPGGDRPEAFF
TRBJ2-2	TRBV29-1	CSVGQTGELFF
TRBJ1-2	TRBV7-8	CASSRRTANYGYTF
TRBJ1-1	TRBV10-3	CAISEDPSGGAFF
TRBJ1-2	TRBV20-1	CSARGTWPNYGYTF
TRBJ2-1	TRBV6-8	CASSTTSGQNNEQFF
TRBJ2-1	TRBV5-1	CASSPPTGRPYNEQFF
TRBJ2-3	TRBV5-1	CASSTGHRADTQYF
TRBJ2-7	TRBV5-6	CASSLRRSGEQYF
TRBJ2-7	TRBV20-1	CSAVSGGGNYEQYF
TRBJ2-1	TRBV11-2	CASGLFRNEQFF
TRBJ2-1	TRBV5-1	CASSWSDMWNNEQFF
TRBJ2-3	TRBV7-3	CASSRGLAADTQYF
TRBJ2-7	TRBV20-1	CSASRTSGGAGEQYF
TRBJ2-1	TRBV19	CASAPSAENNEQFF
TRBJ2-7	TRBV20-1	CSATTSGEGYEQYF
TRBJ2-1	TRBV7-2	CASSFGETGTSNEQFF
TRBJ2-2	TRBV27	CASSPGSGRDTGELFF
TRBJ1-3	TRBV9	CASSSTGQGGNTIYF
TRBJ2-2	TRBV20-1	CSANPNLGTGELFF
TRBJ2-1	TRBV6-1	CASSARQGSYNEQFF
TRBJ2-1	TRBV5-5	CASSYLLNEQFF
TRBJ2-1	TRBV7-3	CASSLAGEANEQFF
TRBJ2-1	TRBV10-3	CAISGAGVLHSTSYNEQFF
TRBJ2-7	TRBV20-1	CSAIELGPSSYEQYF
TRBJ2-5	TRBV12-3/TRBV12-4	CASRDRGEETQYF
TRBJ2-1	TRBV29-1	CSVGDMPLGLAGVEQFF
TRBJ1-2	TRBV7-9	CASSFAGFSYGYTF